The 23 T cell receptor beta chains reported below all come from one sample, sequenced in a study of blood T cell repertoires in COVID-19. TCRdb keeps only in-frame clones here, not all; method: immunoSEQ multiplex PCR. Of 100,000 or so clones listed, 75% to 95% were seen once; the top ten hold around 2.3%. What was sequenced was peripheral blood. Every receptor here comes from a human donor with active COVID-19. The donor label of this sample is uncertain.

V gene TRBV28 combines with J gene TRBJ1-6, with D maybe TRBD1 (5 bases). This CDR3 contains 13 residues. CDR1 and CDR2 from the germline V gene are MDHEN and SYDVKM. With 7 bases removed from V and 7 bases from J, the gap between germline ends came to 11 bases. The CDR3 loop reads CASITGDNSPLHF. For the CDR3, the DNA is TGTGCCAGCATCACAGGTGACAATTCACCCCTCCACTTT.

A remark on this clone: Other DNA sequences of this sample code for an identical CDR3. The chain combines TRBV6-5 with TRBJ1-2; the D gene is possibly TRBD1 (5 bases). V shed 5 bases and J shed 4 bases, with 8 bases lying between them. The germline V gene encodes CDR1 MNHEY and CDR2 SVGAGI. The CDR3 is 12 amino acids. CDR3 bases: TGTGCCAGCAGTCCGGGGGTCTATGGCTACACCTTC. It encodes CASSPGVYGYTF.

The V and J genes are TRBV18 and TRBJ2-5; D gene unclear. The V and J ends lost 6 bases and 5 bases respectively, with 7 bases between them. The CDR3 is made up of 11 amino acids. Germline values: CDR1 KGHSH, CDR2 LQKENI. The CDR3 bases are TGTGCCAGCTCGAATCGGGAGACCCAGTACTTC. Protein: CASSNRETQYF.

V usage is TRBV6-5 and J usage is TRBJ2-2, with 7 bases lining up with TRBD2. Germline CDR1 and CDR2: MNHEY and SVGAGI. With V trimmed by 6 bases and J by 6 bases, 10 bases remained unmatched. The length of the CDR3 is 15 residues. This chain's CDR3 is CASRAGYTFSGELFF. The CDR3 bases are TGTGCCAGCAGAGCGGGATATACTTTTTCCGGGGAGCTGTTTTTT.

This sequence joins TRBV11-2 and TRBJ2-5; 9 bases are shared with TRBD2. Losses at the gene ends were 7 bases for V and 3 bases for J; bases not matched to a gene: 12. Germline V gene lookup returns CDR1 SGHAT and CDR2 FQNNGV. CDR3 length: 16 amino acids. The CDR3 DNA is TGTGCCAGCACCCTCCTCGGGGGACTAGCAGAAGAGACCCAGTACTTC. It translates to CASTLLGGLAEETQYF.

In its sample, this clone was seen once. The chain is built from TRBV28 and TRBJ2-5, with a tentative D call TRBD2 (6 bases). CDR1 is MDHEN, CDR2 SYDVKM, per germline. The CDR3 covers 13 residues. V lost 8 bases and J lost 9, with 19 bases in between. CDR3: CASGPAGTQAQYF. The CDR3, as DNA: TGTGCCAGCGGCCCGGCGGGAACCCAGGCCCAGTACTTC.

The chain carries TRBV4-1 and TRBJ2-5; D possibly corresponds to TRBD1 (5 bases). V lost 4 bases and J 3 bases, leaving 12 bases between the germline ends. Germline V gene data show CDR1 as MGHRA and CDR2 as YSYEKL. The CDR3 totals 14 residues. The CDR3 DNA reads as TGCGCCAGCAGCCGCCCGACCAGGGAAGAGACCCAGTACTTC. It specifies CASSRPTREETQYF.

V gene TRBV5-1 combines with J gene TRBJ2-3; the match to TRBD2 covers 13 bases. Germline-derived CDR1 and CDR2 are SGHRS and YFSETQ. This CDR3 comprises 18 residues. J lost 1 base, V lost 6 bases, and 11 bases had no gene match. The CDR3 DNA is TGCGCCAGCAACCCCAGAGGGACTAGCGGGGCACGCACAGATACGCAGTATTTT. This translates into CASNPRGTSGARTDTQYF.

The J gene is TRBJ2-1, the V gene TRBV7-9; 7 nucleotides line up with TRBD2. The J segment lost 1 base and the V segment lost 10 bases, leaving 7 bases of the junction unmatched. Germline-derived CDR1 and CDR2 are SEHNR and FQNEAQ (reference sequence). This CDR3 comprises 14 residues. CDR3 in amino acids: CATRGDLSYNEQFF. For the CDR3, the DNA is TGTGCCACTCGGGGGGATCTATCCTACAATGAGCAGTTCTTC.

The rearrangement uses TRBV6-4 and TRBJ2-3; D perhaps matches TRBD2 (5 bases). V lost 4 bases to trimming and J lost 0 bases, with 5 bases between them. Germline values: CDR1 MRHNA, CDR2 SNTAGT. The CDR3 is 13 amino acids. CDR3 sequence reads: CASSAGSTDTQYF. The DNA for the CDR3 is TGTGCCAGCAGTGCGGGAAGCACAGATACGCAGTATTTT.

The J gene is TRBJ2-5, the V gene TRBV5-4, with D possibly matching TRBD2 (6 bases). CDR1 is SGHNT, CDR2 YYREEE, per germline (reference sequence). The CDR3 length is 17 residues. Between the trimmed V and J ends, which lost 4 bases and 5 bases, there was a span of 24 bases. CDR3 amino acids: CASSPRDWGSGKETQYF. DNA of the CDR3: TGTGCCAGCAGCCCCCGGGACTGGGGGTCCGGGAAGGAGACCCAGTACTTC.

The chain couples TRBV11-2 to TRBJ2-1; possibly TRBD2 for D (6 bases). Trimming cost V 2 bases and J 6 bases, with 11 bases left between them. This CDR3 region has 14 residues. Germline CDR1 is SGHAT and CDR2 is FQNNGV. The CDR3 DNA reads as TGTGCCAGCAGCTTAACCAAGGAGGGCAATGAGCAGTTCTTC. This codes for CASSLTKEGNEQFF.

V usage is TRBV7-8 and J usage is TRBJ2-7; 10 bases match TRBD1. Germline-derived CDR1 and CDR2 are SGHVS and FQNEAQ. With V trimmed by 5 bases and J by 5 bases, 6 bases remained unmatched. CDR3 size: 14 residues. The DNA of the CDR3 is TGTGCCAGCAGCGTAAGACAGGGGGCCAACGAGCAGTACTTC. Translation gives CASSVRQGANEQYF.

The rearrangement uses TRBV7-2 and TRBJ2-7; 8 bases are a match to TRBD1. CDR3 length: 17 amino acids. CDR1 is SGHTA, CDR2 FQGNSA, per germline. The junction had 9 bases not matched to a gene; V was cut back by 0 bases and J by 2 bases. The CDR3 bases are TGTGCCAGCAGCTTAGCTCATTACAGGGGGAACACCTACGAGCAGTACTTC. It translates to CASSLAHYRGNTYEQYF.

The genes are TRBV6-5 and TRBJ2-5; 7 nucleotides line up with TRBD2. The V and J ends lost 4 bases and 5 bases, in that order; junction bases with no gene match: 7. CDR1 and CDR2 (germline): MNHEY, SVGAGI. The CDR3 runs to 14 residues. CDR3: CASSFRGGGETQYF. CDR3 bases: TGTGCCAGCAGTTTCCGCGGGGGAGGGGAGACCCAGTACTTC.

This chain connects TRBV19 to TRBJ2-2, with 12 bases fitting TRBD1. V gave up 4 bases and J gave up 7 bases; unmatched junction bases: 10. CDR3 length: 17 amino acids. Germline assignment: CDR1 LNHDA and CDR2 SQIVND (reference sequence). CDR3 coding DNA: TGTGCCAGTAGTACTCACCGGGACAGGGGGCGGGACGGGGAGCTGTTTTTT. Translated, it gives CASSTHRDRGRDGELFF.

CDR3 nucleotides: TGTGCCAGCAGTTTAGGGGCGGGGGCGCCCAATCAGCCCCAGCATTTT. Its protein is CASSLGAGAPNQPQHF. The chain has TRBV28 and TRBJ1-5; D possibly corresponds to TRBD1 (6 bases). Trimming took off 2 bases at V and 3 bases at J, with 14 bases between the two ends. Germline V CDR1 and CDR2: MDHEN, SYDVKM. The length of the CDR3 is 16 residues.

The genes are TRBV25-1 and TRBJ2-3; a weak D match, TRBD2 (5 bases). V lost 6 bases, J lost 0 bases, and 13 bases lay in between. The CDR3 totals 15 residues. CDR1 is MGHDK and CDR2 is SYGVNS in the germline V gene. The DNA of the CDR3 is TGTGCCAGCAGCCATACACGGGGAAGCACAGATACGCAGTATTTT. Translated: CASSHTRGSTDTQYF.

This clone was observed once. The V gene is TRBV27, the J gene TRBJ2-5, with 7 nucleotides matching TRBD1. Trimming took 9 bases from V and 3 from J; bases not matched to a gene: 13. This CDR3 is built from 15 residues. Germline loops: CDR1 MNHEY, CDR2 SMNVEV (reference sequence). The CDR3 coding sequence is TGTGCCAGTATGCTCTCAGGGGGATGGGAAGAGACCCAGTACTTC. Encoded protein: CASMLSGGWEETQYF.

There are a few counts of this clone. The chain recombines TRBV4-1 with TRBJ1-6; maybe TRBD1 (5 bases). Germline V gene lookup returns CDR1 MGHRA and CDR2 YSYEKL. The CDR3 is made up of 16 amino acids. Trimming took 5 bases from V and 1 from J, leaving 12 bases between them. CDR3 nucleotides: TGCGCCAGCAGCGACGCCCAGGGTTCCTATAATTCACCCCTCCACTTT. This codes for CASSDAQGSYNSPLHF.

J is TRBJ2-3 and V is TRBV3-1 (or the pseudogene TRBV3-2); tentatively, D is TRBD1 (5 bases). Germline V CDR1 and CDR2: LGHDT, YNNKEL (reference sequence). The CDR3 is made up of 14 amino acids. With 1 base removed from V and 4 bases from J, the gap between germline ends came to 9 bases. DNA of the CDR3: TGTGCCAGCAGCCAAGGCAGGGTCCCAGATACGCAGTATTTT. Protein sequence: CASSQGRVPDTQYF.

CDR3 nucleotide sequence: TGTGCCAGCAGTGAAGGCCGCGAGGGGCCCCAGCATTTT. The encoded protein is CASSEGREGPQHF. The gene calls are TRBV2 and TRBJ1-5; no firm D call. The CDR3 totals 13 residues. Per the germline V gene, CDR1 is SNHLY and CDR2 is FYNNEI. V lost 1 base, J lost 9 bases, and 10 bases lay in between.

The CDR3 nucleotides are TGCGCCAGCAGCTTGATTTACAGGGGGGCCAAAAACATTCAGTACTTC. This codes for CASSLIYRGAKNIQYF. This sequence joins TRBV5-1 and TRBJ2-4; 8 bases fit TRBD1. CDR3 length equals 16 residues. V was clipped by 1 base and J by 1 base; unmatched bases: 4. Germline V gene data show CDR1 as SGHRS and CDR2 as YFSETQ. The whole variable domain, remainder taken from reference TRBV5-1 and TRBJ2-4, is KAGVTQTPRYLIKTRGQQVTLSCSPISGHRSVSWYQQTPGQGLQFLFEYFSETQRNKGNFPGRFSGRQFSNSRSEMNVSTLELGDSALYLCASSLIYRGAKNIQYFGAGTRLSVL.